This T cell receptor beta chain was observed in a study of shared clonotypes between healthy human individuals. Study details: Those who served as donors were two women and three men between the ages of 18 and 49. Study-level findings and limits: Even with large depth, rarefaction showed that sorted-subset sequencing was incomplete. A handful of donors showed sharing of around 5.3% of naive CD4 clonotypes.

The donors, all of them Caucasian adults, lived in Nashville, Tennessee. The CDR3 covers 11 residues. Trimming removed 11 bases from V and 6 bases from J; junction bases left unmatched: 6. Per the germline V gene, CDR1 is MNHEY and CDR2 is SVGAGI. Libraries were prepared by immunoSEQ multiplex PCR; TCRdb keeps only in-frame clonotypes and omits some of them. Here the sample spans 850,000 to 1,200,000 clones, around four fifths being singletons. Notes on this clone: Its antigen is currently unknown.

The J gene is TRBJ1-1, the V gene TRBV6-5, with 7 bases aligning to TRBD1. The clonotype originates from a man younger than 30 in good health. The sample taken for sequencing was memory CD4+ T cells sorted from blood. As for subset: CD45RA-negative fraction. In DNA form, the CDR3 reads TGTGCCTCCCAGGGGGGGCCTGAAGCTTTCTTT. It codes for CASQGGPEAFF.